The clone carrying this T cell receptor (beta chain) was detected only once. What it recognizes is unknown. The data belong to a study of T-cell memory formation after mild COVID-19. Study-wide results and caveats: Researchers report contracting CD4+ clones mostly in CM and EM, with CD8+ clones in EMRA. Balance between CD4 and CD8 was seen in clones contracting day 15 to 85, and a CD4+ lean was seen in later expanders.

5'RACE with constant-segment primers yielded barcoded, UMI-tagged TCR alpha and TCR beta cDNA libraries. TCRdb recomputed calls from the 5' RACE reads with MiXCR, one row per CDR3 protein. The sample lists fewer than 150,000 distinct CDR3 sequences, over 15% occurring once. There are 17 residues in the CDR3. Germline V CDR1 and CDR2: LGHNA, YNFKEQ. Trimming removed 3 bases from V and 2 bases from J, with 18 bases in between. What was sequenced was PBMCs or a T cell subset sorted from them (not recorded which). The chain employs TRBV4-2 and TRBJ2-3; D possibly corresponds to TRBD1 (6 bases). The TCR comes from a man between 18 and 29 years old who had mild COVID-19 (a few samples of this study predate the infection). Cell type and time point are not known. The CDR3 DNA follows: TGTGCCAGCAGCCACCCCGGACAGTGCCCCGACACAGATACGCAGTATTTT. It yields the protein CASSHPGQCPDTDTQYF.